Ten or more counts support the clone carrying this TCR beta chain. This sample was included in a study of blood T cells in healthy people across ages. The CDR3 runs to 11 residues. V lost 3 bases and J 8 bases, leaving 5 bases between the germline ends. Germline V gives CDR1 SGHNT, CDR2 YENEEA. A sample-barcoded 5' primer and a J-beta primer mix were used in a second PCR of about 7 to 11 cycles. TCRdb re-called the 5' RACE reads through MiXCR, storing one row per CDR3 protein. The sample holds fewer than 1,200,000 distinct CDR3 sequences, 20% to 25% seen once. The same data also contributed to another study, on T cells of mothers and their children.

The chain recombines TRBV11-3 with TRBJ2-1; no firm D call. The source of this sequence is a girl aged 2 to 9 in good health. Sequencing was done on a sample of blood. In DNA form, the CDR3 reads TGTGCCAGCAGCTTGAAAGATGAGCAGTTCTTC. It encodes CASSLKDEQFF.